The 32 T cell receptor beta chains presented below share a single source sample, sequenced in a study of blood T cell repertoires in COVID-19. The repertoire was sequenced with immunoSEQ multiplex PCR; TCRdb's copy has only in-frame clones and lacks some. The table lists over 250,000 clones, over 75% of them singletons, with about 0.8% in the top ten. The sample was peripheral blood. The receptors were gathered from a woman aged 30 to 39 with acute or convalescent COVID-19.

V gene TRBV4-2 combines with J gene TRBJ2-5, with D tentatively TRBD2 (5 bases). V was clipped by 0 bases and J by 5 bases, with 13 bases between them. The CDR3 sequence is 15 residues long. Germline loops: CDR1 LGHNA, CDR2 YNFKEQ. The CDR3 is CASSQDPGDWETQYF. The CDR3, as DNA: TGTGCCAGCAGCCAAGATCCCGGGGATTGGGAGACCCAGTACTTC.

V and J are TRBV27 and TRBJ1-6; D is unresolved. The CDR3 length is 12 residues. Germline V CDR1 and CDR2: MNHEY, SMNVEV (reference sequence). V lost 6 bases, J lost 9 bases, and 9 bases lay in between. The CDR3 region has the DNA TGTGCCAGCAGCGACCGGGGTTCACCCCTCCACTTT. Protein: CASSDRGSPLHF.

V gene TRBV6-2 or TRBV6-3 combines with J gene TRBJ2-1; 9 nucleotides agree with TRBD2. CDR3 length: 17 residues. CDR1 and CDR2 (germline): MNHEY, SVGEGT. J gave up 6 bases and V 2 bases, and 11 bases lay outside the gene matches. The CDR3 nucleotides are TGTGCCAGCAGTTACCCAACGCTAGCGGGAAGGGGCAATGAGCAGTTCTTC. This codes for CASSYPTLAGRGNEQFF.

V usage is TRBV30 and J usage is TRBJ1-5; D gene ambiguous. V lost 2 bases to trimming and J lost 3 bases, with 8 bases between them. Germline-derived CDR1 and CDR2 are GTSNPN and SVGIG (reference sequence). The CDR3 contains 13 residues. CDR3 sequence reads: CAWSNSVNQPQHF. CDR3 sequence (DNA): TGTGCCTGGAGTAACAGTGTCAATCAGCCCCAGCATTTT.

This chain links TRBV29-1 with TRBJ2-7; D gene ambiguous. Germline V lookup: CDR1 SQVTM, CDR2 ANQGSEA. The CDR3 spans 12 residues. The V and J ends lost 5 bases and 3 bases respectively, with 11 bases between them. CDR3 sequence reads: CSVRLGSYEQYF. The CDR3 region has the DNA TGCAGCGTTCGACTTGGTAGCTACGAGCAGTACTTC.

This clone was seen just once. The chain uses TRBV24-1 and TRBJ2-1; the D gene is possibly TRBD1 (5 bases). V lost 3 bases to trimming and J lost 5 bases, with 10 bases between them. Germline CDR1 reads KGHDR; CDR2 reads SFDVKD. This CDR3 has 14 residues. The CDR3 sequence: CATSDGDSHNEQFF. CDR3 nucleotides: TGTGCCACCAGTGATGGTGACAGTCACAATGAGCAGTTCTTC.

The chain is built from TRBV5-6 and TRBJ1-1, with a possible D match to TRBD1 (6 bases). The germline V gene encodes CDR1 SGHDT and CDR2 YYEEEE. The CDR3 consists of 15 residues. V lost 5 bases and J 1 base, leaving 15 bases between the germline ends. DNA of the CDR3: TGTGCCAGCAGGTTGCCGGGACATCAGAACACTGAAGCTTTCTTT. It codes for CASRLPGHQNTEAFF.

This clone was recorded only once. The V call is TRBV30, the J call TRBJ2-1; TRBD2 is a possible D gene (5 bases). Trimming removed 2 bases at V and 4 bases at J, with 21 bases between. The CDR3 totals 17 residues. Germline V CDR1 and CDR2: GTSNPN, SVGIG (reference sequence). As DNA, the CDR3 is TGTGCCTGGAGTCTCCCCTGGGCGGGTCGTCTTTACAATGAGCAGTTCTTC. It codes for CAWSLPWAGRLYNEQFF.

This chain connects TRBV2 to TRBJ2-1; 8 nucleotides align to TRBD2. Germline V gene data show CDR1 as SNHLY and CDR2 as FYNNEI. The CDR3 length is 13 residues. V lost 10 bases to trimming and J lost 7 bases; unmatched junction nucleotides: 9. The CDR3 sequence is CAITNGRVNEQFF. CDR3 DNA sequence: TGTGCCATCACTAACGGGAGGGTAAATGAGCAGTTCTTC.

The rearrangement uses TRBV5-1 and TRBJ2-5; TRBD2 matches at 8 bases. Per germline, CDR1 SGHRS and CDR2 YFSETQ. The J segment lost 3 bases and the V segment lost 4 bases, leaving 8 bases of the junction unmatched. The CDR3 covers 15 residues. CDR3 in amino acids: CASSHLTSEKETQYF. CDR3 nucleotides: TGCGCCAGCAGCCATCTGACTAGCGAAAAAGAGACCCAGTACTTC.

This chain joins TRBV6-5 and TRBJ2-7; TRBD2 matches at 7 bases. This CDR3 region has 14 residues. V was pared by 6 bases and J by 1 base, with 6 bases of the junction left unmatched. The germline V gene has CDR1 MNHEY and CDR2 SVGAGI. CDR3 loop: CASSERDGSYEQYF. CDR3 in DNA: TGTGCCAGCAGCGAGCGGGACGGTTCCTACGAGCAGTACTTC.

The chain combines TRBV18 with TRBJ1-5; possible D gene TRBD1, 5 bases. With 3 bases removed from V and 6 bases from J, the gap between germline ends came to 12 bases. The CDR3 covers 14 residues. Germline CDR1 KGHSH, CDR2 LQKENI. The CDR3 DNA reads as TGTGCCAGCTCACCTTCGGGCGGGGGTCAGCCCCAGCATTTT. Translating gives CASSPSGGGQPQHF.

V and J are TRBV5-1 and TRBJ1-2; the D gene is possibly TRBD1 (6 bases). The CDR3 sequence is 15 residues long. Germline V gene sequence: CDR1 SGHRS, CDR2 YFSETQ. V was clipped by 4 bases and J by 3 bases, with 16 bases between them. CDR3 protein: CASSQYRVGDYGYTF. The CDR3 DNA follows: TGCGCCAGCAGCCAGTACAGGGTCGGGGACTATGGCTACACCTTC.

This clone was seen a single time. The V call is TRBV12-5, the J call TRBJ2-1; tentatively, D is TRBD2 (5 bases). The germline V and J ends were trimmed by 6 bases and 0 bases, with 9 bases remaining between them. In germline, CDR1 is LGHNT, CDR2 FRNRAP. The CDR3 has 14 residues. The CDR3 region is CASGGGSSYNEQFF. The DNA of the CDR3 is TGTGCTAGTGGAGGAGGTAGCTCCTACAATGAGCAGTTCTTC.

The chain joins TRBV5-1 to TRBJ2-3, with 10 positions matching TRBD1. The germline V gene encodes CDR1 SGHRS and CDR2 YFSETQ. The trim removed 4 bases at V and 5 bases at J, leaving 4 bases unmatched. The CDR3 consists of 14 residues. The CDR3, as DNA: TGCGCCAGCAGCCCGGACAGGGGGAAAGATACGCAGTATTTT. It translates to CASSPDRGKDTQYF.

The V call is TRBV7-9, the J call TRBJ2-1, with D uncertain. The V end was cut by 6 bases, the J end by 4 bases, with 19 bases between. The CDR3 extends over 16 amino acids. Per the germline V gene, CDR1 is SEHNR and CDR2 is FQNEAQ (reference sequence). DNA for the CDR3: TGTGCCAGCAGTGACACCGGATACAGTTCGTACAATGAGCAGTTCTTC. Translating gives CASSDTGYSSYNEQFF.

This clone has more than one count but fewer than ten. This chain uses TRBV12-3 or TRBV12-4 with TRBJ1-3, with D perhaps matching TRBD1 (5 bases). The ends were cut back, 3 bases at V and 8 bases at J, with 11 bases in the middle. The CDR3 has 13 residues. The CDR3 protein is CASSFLGGYTIYF. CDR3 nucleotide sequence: TGTGCCAGCAGTTTTCTGGGGGGATACACCATATATTTT.

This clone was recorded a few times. The CDR3 reads CASSSSSLIMAQYF. DNA of the CDR3: TGTGCCAGCAGTTCCTCCAGTCTTATAATGGCCCAGTACTTC. The J gene is TRBJ2-5, the V gene TRBV6-2 or TRBV6-3; D is uncertain. This CDR3 spans 14 amino acids. The ends were cut back, 4 bases at V and 9 bases at J, with 18 bases in the middle. Germline CDR1 MNHEY, CDR2 SVGEGT.

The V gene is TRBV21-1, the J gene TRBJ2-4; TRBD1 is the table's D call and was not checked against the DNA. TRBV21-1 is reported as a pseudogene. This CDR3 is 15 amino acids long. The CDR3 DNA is TGTGCCAGCAGCTTAGGGGATTGCGCCAAAAACATTCAGTACTTC. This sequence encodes CASSLGDCAKNIQYF.

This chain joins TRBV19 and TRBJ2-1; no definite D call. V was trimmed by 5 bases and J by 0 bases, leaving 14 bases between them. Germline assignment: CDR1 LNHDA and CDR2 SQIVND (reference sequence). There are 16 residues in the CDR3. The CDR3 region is CASSPFARSSYNEQFF. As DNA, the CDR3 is TGTGCCAGTAGTCCTTTCGCCCGGAGCTCCTACAATGAGCAGTTCTTC.

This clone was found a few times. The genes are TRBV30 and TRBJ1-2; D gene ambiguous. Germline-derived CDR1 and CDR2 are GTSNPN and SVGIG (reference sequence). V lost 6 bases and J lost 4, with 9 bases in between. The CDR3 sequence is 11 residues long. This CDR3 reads CACHRGYGYTF. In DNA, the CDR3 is TGTGCCTGCCACCGGGGCTATGGCTACACCTTC.

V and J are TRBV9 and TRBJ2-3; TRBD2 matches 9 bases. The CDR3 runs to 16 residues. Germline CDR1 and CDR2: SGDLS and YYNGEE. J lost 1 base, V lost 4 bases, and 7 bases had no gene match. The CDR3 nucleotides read TGTGCCAGCAGCCCCGGGACTAGCCGACGCACAGATACGCAGTATTTT. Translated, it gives CASSPGTSRRTDTQYF.

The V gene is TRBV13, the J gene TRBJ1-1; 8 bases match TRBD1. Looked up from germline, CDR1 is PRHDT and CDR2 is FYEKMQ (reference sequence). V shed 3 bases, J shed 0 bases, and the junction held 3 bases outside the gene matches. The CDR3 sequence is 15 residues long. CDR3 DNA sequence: TGTGCCAGCAGCTTTACAGGGGGGTTGAACACTGAAGCTTTCTTT. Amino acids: CASSFTGGLNTEAFF.

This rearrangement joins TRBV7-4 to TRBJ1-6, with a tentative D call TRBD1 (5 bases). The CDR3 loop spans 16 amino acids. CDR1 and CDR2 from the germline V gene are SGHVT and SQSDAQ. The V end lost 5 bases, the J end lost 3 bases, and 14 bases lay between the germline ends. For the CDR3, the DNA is TGTGCCAGCAGCCCCGATCGGGGGTACTATAATTCACCCCTCCACTTT. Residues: CASSPDRGYYNSPLHF. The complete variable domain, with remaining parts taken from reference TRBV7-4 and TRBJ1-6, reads GAGVSQSPRYKVAKRGRDVALRCDSISGHVTLYWYRQTLGQGSEVLTYSQSDAQRDKSGRPSGRFSAERPERSVSTLKIQRTEQGDSAVYLCASSPDRGYYNSPLHFGNGTRLTVT.

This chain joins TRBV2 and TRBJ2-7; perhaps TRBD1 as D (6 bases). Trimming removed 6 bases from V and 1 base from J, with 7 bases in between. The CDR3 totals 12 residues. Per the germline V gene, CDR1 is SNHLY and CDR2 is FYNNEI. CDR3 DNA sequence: TGTGCCAGCAGACAGGGATCCTACGAGCAGTACTTC. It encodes CASRQGSYEQYF.

Here the CDR3 DNA reads TGCGCCAGCAGCTTGAAAGGTCCACAGGGTCCGCAGTACTTC. Its translation: CASSLKGPQGPQYF. V and J are TRBV5-1 and TRBJ2-7; a possible D gene is TRBD1 (6 bases). CDR1 is SGHRS and CDR2 is YFSETQ in the germline V gene. V was clipped by 1 base and J by 9 bases, with 17 bases between them. The CDR3 length is 14 residues.

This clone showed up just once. The DNA of the CDR3 is TGTGCCACCAGTGATTTGGATCAGGGAATGTACTTC. Protein: CATSDLDQGMYF. The chain recombines TRBV24-1 with TRBJ2-5, with D perhaps TRBD1 (5 bases). This CDR3 spans 12 amino acids. V lost 0 bases and J 13 bases, leaving 11 bases between the germline ends. Germline lookup yields CDR1 KGHDR and CDR2 SFDVKD.

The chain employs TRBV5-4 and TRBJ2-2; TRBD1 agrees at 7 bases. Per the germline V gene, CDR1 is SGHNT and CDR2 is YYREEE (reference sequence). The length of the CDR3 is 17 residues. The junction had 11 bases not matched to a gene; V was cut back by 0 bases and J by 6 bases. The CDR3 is CASSLVRQGQVSGELFF. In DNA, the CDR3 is TGTGCCAGCAGCTTGGTCCGACAGGGACAAGTTTCCGGGGAGCTGTTTTTT.

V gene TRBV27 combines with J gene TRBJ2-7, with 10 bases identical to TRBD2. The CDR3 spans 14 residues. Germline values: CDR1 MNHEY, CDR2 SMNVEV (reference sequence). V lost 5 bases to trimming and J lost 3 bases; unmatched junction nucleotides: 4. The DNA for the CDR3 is TGTGCCAGCAGTACCGGGACTAGCGTCTACGAGCAGTACTTC. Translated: CASSTGTSVYEQYF.

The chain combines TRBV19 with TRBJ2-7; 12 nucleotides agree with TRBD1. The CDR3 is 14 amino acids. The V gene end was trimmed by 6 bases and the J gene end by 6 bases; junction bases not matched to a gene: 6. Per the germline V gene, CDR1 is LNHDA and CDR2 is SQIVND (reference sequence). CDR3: CASRVGQGATEQYF. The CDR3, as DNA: TGTGCCAGTAGAGTGGGACAGGGGGCGACCGAGCAGTACTTC.

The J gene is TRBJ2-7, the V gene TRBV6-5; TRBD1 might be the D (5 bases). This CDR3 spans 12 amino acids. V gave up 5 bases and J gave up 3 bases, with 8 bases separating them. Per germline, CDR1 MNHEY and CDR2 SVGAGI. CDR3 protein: CASSPQGYEQYF. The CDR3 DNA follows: TGTGCCAGCAGTCCCCAGGGCTACGAGCAGTACTTC.

In DNA form, the CDR3 reads TGCGCCAGCAGCCAAGAGACTAGCGGAGAGACCCAGTACTTC. Amino acids: CASSQETSGETQYF. The chain couples TRBV4-1 to TRBJ2-5; 9 nucleotides agree with TRBD2. The germline V gene has CDR1 MGHRA and CDR2 YSYEKL. The junction had 0 bases not matched to a gene; V was cut back by 0 bases and J by 4 bases. This CDR3 contains 14 residues.